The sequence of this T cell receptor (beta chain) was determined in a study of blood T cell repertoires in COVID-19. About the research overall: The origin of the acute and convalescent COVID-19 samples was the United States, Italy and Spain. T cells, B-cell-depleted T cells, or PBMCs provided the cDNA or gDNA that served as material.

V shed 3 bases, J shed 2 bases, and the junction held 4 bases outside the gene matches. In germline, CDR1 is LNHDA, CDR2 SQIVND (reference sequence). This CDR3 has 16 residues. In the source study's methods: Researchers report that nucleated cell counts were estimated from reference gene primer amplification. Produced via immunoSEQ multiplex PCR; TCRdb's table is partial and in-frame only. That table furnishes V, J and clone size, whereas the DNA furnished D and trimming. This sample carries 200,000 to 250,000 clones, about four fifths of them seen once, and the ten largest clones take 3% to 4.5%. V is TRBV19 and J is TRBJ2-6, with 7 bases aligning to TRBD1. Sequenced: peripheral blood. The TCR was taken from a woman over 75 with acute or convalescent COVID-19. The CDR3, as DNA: TGTGCCAGTAGTATTAACAGGGGTGCTGGGGCCAACGTCCTGACTTTC. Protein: CASSINRGAGANVLTF.